This is a list of T cell receptor beta chains from one sample in a study of blood T cell repertoires in COVID-19. TCRdb's table, derived via immunoSEQ multiplex PCR, lists solely in-frame clones and lacks some. Found here are roughly 100,000 clones, roughly nine tenths of them singletons; the top ten hold about 4%. The sequencing input was peripheral blood. These TCRs come from a woman in her fifties or sixties with acute or convalescent COVID-19. Each CDR3 is given with its conserved first and last residue. Each record gives: V gene, J gene, D gene, clone size, CDR3 DNA, CDR3 protein. A D gene is named only where the DNA matches it firmly. Expanded clones are given a class, and other clones once, few, many or no size at all.

>TRBV24-1|TRBJ2-1|TRBD1|NA
TGTGCCACCAGTGACCCCACAGGGGAGCACTACAATGAGCAGTTCTTC
CATSDPTGEHYNEQFF
>TRBV5-6|TRBJ1-1|TRBD1|NA
TGTGCCAGCAGCCCCCGGGACAGGAGGTCTAGGGCTTTCTTT
CASSPRDRRSRAFF
>TRBV11-3|TRBJ1-1|NA|NA
TGTGCCAGCAGAGTAGCTACAGGGCACACTGAAGCTTTCTTT
CASRVATGHTEAFF
>TRBV2|TRBJ2-4|NA|NA
TGTGCCAGCAGGGACATGTCAAACATTCAGTACTTC
CASRDMSNIQYF
>TRBV5-1|TRBJ2-1|TRBD2|NA
TGCGCCAGCAGCTTAGGACTAGCGGAGCAGTTCTTC
CASSLGLAEQFF
>TRBV28|TRBJ2-5|TRBD2|NA
TGTGCCAGCAGTTTAGGGGCGGCGGGGGAAGAGACCCAGTACTTC
CASSLGAAGEETQYF
>TRBV19|TRBJ1-6|TRBD1|few
TGTGCCAGTAGATATGTCGGGACAGGGGAATCACCCCTCCACTTT
CASRYVGTGESPLHF
>TRBV28|TRBJ1-1|NA|few
TGTGCCAGCACCTTCCGGAGACAGTTCACTGAAGCTTTCTTT
CASTFRRQFTEAFF
>TRBV5-1|TRBJ2-3|TRBD1|NA
TGCGCCAGCAGCGGGGACAGGGCCGCAGATACGCAGTATTTT
CASSGDRAADTQYF
>TRBV11-2|TRBJ2-3|NA|NA
TGTGCCAGCAGCTTAATTAGCGGTTTCACAGATACGCAGTATTTT
CASSLISGFTDTQYF
>TRBV11-2|TRBJ1-2|NA|NA
TGTGCCAGCAGCTTAGATCCGGGGAACTATGGCTACACCTTC
CASSLDPGNYGYTF
>TRBV3-1/TRBV3-2|TRBJ1-1|NA|once
TGTGCCAGCAGCCCAGGACTGTACACTGAAGCTTTCTTT
CASSPGLYTEAFF
>TRBV15|TRBJ2-1|NA|NA
TGTGCCGCTCGGGTCCGGGAGCAGTTCTTC
CAARVREQFF
>TRBV7-8|TRBJ1-1|TRBD1|NA
TGTGCCAGCAGCTCAAAGTACGACAGGGAAAGGTTCGCTGAAGCTTTCTTT
CASSSKYDRERFAEAFF
>TRBV2|TRBJ2-1|TRBD2|NA
TGTGCCAGCAGTGACGCTTTGGGGAGACTAGCGGACAATGAGCAGTTCTTC
CASSDALGRLADNEQFF
>TRBV25-1|TRBJ2-2|NA|NA
TGTGCCAGCAGTGATTTACTAAACACGAACACCGGGGAGCTGTTTTTT
CASSDLLNTNTGELFF
>TRBV7-6|TRBJ1-1|TRBD1|NA
TGTGCCAGCAGCTTAATACAGGGGGCTGAAGCTTTCTTT
CASSLIQGAEAFF
>TRBV29-1|TRBJ1-1|NA|NA
TGCAGCGGGCGGGGTTCTCTGGTGAACACTGAAGCTTTCTTT
CSGRGSLVNTEAFF
>TRBV5-4|TRBJ1-4|NA|NA
TGTGCCAGCAGCCGGACCGGGACACTTGGAGAAAAACTGTTTTTT
CASSRTGTLGEKLFF
>TRBV28|TRBJ2-1|NA|NA
TGTGCCAGCAGTACTGCCCTACCTAGAAATGAGCAGTTCTTC
CASSTALPRNEQFF
>TRBV5-1|TRBJ1-1|TRBD1|NA
TGCGCCAGCAGCTCACAGGGGGTTGGGGGCACTGAAGCTTTCTTT
CASSSQGVGGTEAFF
>TRBV11-2|TRBJ1-1|TRBD1|NA
TGTGCCAGCAGGCCCGGGACAGGGTGGGGGAACACTGAAGCTTTCTTT
CASRPGTGWGNTEAFF
>TRBV19|TRBJ2-1|NA|NA
TGTGCCAGTAGTATAGCCCTAGGTCCTTGGAATGAGCAGTTCTTC
CASSIALGPWNEQFF
>TRBV7-8|TRBJ1-5|NA|once
TGTGCCAGCAGCTTAAACGGGGATCGCAATCAGCCCCAGCATTTT
CASSLNGDRNQPQHF
>TRBV6-5|TRBJ1-5|NA|NA
TGTGCCAGCAGTTACTCCTCAGGGCGCAATCAGCCCCAGCATTTT
CASSYSSGRNQPQHF
>TRBV19|TRBJ2-3|TRBD2|NA
TGTGCCAGTAGTTCGGCTAGCGGGGTCACAGATACGCAGTATTTT
CASSSASGVTDTQYF
>TRBV2|TRBJ1-1|TRBD1|NA
TGTGCCAGCAGGGGGGACAGGGTGAACACTGAAGCTTTCTTT
CASRGDRVNTEAFF
>TRBV29-1|TRBJ1-2|TRBD1|NA
TGCAGCGTCCCCCGGGACAGGGGGCAAAACTATGGCTACACCTTC
CSVPRDRGQNYGYTF
>TRBV10-2|TRBJ2-3|NA|few
TGCGCCAGCAGAGAATCCCCAGTGAGCGCAGATACGCAGTATTTT
CASRESPVSADTQYF
>TRBV14|TRBJ2-1|NA|NA
TGTGCCAGCAGCCAAGCCAGCGTATACAATGAGCAGTTCTTC
CASSQASVYNEQFF
>TRBV28|TRBJ1-1|TRBD1|NA
TGTGCCAGCAGTTCCACAGGGGGGTGGACTGAAGCTTTCTTT
CASSSTGGWTEAFF
>TRBV19|TRBJ1-1|NA|NA
TGTGCCAGTAGTACCTACAGGGAGAGCCGGGCTTTCTTT
CASSTYRESRAFF
>TRBV29-1|TRBJ2-3|TRBD2|NA
TGCAGCGTCCCCCGGCCTAGCGGGAAGTTCTATACGCAGTATTTT
CSVPRPSGKFYTQYF
>TRBV24-1|TRBJ2-1|NA|NA
TGTGCCACCAGTGATGGTGGCGAGCAGTTCTTC
CATSDGGEQFF
>TRBV6-5|TRBJ1-3|NA|NA
TGTGCCAGCAGCCTCGGGGGGTTCTCTGGAAACACCATATATTTT
CASSLGGFSGNTIYF
>TRBV4-1|TRBJ1-2|NA|NA
TGCGCCAGCAGCCAAGATCCCGGAGGGTCGAATGGCTACACCTTC
CASSQDPGGSNGYTF
>TRBV5-1|TRBJ2-5|NA|NA
TGCGCCAGCAGCTTGGATGCACTTCAAGAGACCCAGTACTTC
CASSLDALQETQYF
>TRBV11-3|TRBJ1-1|NA|NA
TGTGCCAGCAGCTTAGGGACAGTTCGGGGCCCTGAAGCTTTCTTT
CASSLGTVRGPEAFF
>TRBV3-1/TRBV3-2|TRBJ2-5|NA|NA
TGTGCCAGCAGCTCAACGGGAGAGACCCAGTACTTC
CASSSTGETQYF
>TRBV27|TRBJ2-1|NA|NA
TGTGCCAGCAGTTTATCGGTCGGGGAGTGGAACAATGAGCAGTTCTTC
CASSLSVGEWNNEQFF
>TRBV19|TRBJ1-2|TRBD1|NA
TGTGCCAGTAGTATTTTGGGACAGGGCAGCTATGGCTACACCTTC
CASSILGQGSYGYTF
>TRBV6-1|TRBJ1-5|TRBD1|NA
TGTGCCAGCAGTGAAGCAAAGACAGGGAGACAGCCCCAGCATTTT
CASSEAKTGRQPQHF
>TRBV6-5|TRBJ1-5|NA|NA
TGTGCCAGCAGGATTTCCTGGAGGGGCAATCAGCCCCAGCATTTT
CASRISWRGNQPQHF
>TRBV5-1|TRBJ2-3|NA|once
TGCGCCAGCAGCATCCGGGGCACAGATACGCAGTATTTT
CASSIRGTDTQYF
>TRBV28|TRBJ2-1|TRBD2|NA
TGTGCCAGCAGACCCATCCCCGGGACTAGCGGGAGGCTCTCCTACAATGAGCAGTTCTTC
CASRPIPGTSGRLSYNEQFF
>TRBV12-5|TRBJ1-1|TRBD1|NA
TGTGCTAGTGCCCTAATAGGACAGGGGAACACTGAAGCTTTCTTT
CASALIGQGNTEAFF
>TRBV5-4|TRBJ1-3|TRBD1|NA
TGTGCCAGCAGCCTACAGGGGGCGTCTGGAAACACCATATATTTT
CASSLQGASGNTIYF
>TRBV28|TRBJ1-5|NA|NA
TGTGCCAGCAGTGTCTATAGGGGTGACCAGCCCCAGCATTTT
CASSVYRGDQPQHF
>TRBV30|TRBJ1-6|NA|NA
TGTGCCTGGAGTGTTACAGGGTTGAATTCACCCCTCCACTTT
CAWSVTGLNSPLHF
>TRBV6-1|TRBJ1-3|NA|NA
TGTGCCAGCAGTGAATCGGTAGGGGTTAGCTCTGGAAACACCATATATTTT
CASSESVGVSSGNTIYF
>TRBV24-1|TRBJ1-2|NA|few
TGTGCCACCAGTGATGCCACAGGGTTTGATGGCTACACCTTC
CATSDATGFDGYTF
>TRBV19|TRBJ2-1|TRBD2|NA
TGTGCCAGTAGTCTCGCCGGGACTAGGGGGGACCTTAGAGAGCAGTTCTTC
CASSLAGTRGDLREQFF
>TRBV27|TRBJ2-5|NA|once
TGTGCCAGCAGTTTAGGAGGGACCCAGTACTTC
CASSLGGTQYF
>TRBV28|TRBJ1-1|NA|once
TGTGCCAGCAGTTTACCCCAGGGATCCAAGACTGAAGCTTTCTTT
CASSLPQGSKTEAFF
>TRBV28|TRBJ1-4|NA|once
TGTGCCAGCAGTTTGGGGGGGTCTAATGAAAAACTGTTTTTT
CASSLGGSNEKLFF